These 7 T cell receptor beta chains share one sample of origin, sequenced in a study of T cell responses to AZD1222 COVID-19 vaccine. Using immunoSEQ multiplex PCR, the repertoire was profiled, and TCRdb retains in-frame clones only, with some absent. In the table there are more than 80,000 clones, 70% to 90% of which are singletons. The sequencing used peripheral blood, collected 28 days after the second AZD1222 dose. The source is an adult who received the AZD1222 COVID-19 vaccine.

The chain links TRBV2 to TRBJ2-4, with no clear D. Germline-derived CDR1 and CDR2 are SNHLY and FYNNEI. The CDR3 is 16 residues long. V lost 2 bases and J lost 0, with 11 bases in between. CDR3 in amino acids: CASSESSLLAKNIQYF. In nucleotides, the CDR3 is TGTGCCAGCAGTGAAAGCTCACTACTAGCCAAAAACATTCAGTACTTC.

The chain carries TRBV7-9 and TRBJ2-3; 8 bases align to TRBD2. V trimming: 4 bases; J trimming: 0 bases; junction bases outside the gene matches: 9. The CDR3 contains 17 residues. Germline V CDR1 and CDR2: SEHNR, FQNEAQ (reference sequence). The CDR3 here is CASSSQLAGPSTDTQYF. The CDR3 DNA follows: TGTGCCAGCAGCTCTCAATTAGCGGGGCCTAGCACAGATACGCAGTATTTT.

The chain links TRBV5-1 to TRBJ1-3; D not resolved. The V gene's germline CDR1 is SGHRS and CDR2 YFSETQ. V lost 0 bases and J 0 bases, leaving 10 bases between the germline ends. This CDR3 is 16 amino acids long. The chain's CDR3 is CASSLAAVGSGNTIYF. As DNA, the CDR3 is TGCGCCAGCAGCTTGGCCGCGGTGGGCTCTGGAAACACCATATATTTT. The full variable domain, with the rest looked up from reference TRBV5-1 and TRBJ1-3, is KAGVTQTPRYLIKTRGQQVTLSCSPISGHRSVSWYQQTPGQGLQFLFEYFSETQRNKGNFPGRFSGRQFSNSRSEMNVSTLELGDSALYLCASSLAAVGSGNTIYFGEGSWLTVV.

CDR3 in DNA: TGCGCCAGCAGCCAAGACCCGACAGGTGGAAACACCATATATTTT. Translation: CASSQDPTGGNTIYF. This chain connects TRBV4-1 to TRBJ1-3; TRBD1 is a possible D gene (6 bases). The V gene lost 0 bases and the J gene lost 3 bases, with 9 bases spanning the gap. CDR1 MGHRA and CDR2 YSYEKL come from the germline V gene. This CDR3 has 15 residues.

J is TRBJ2-5 and V is TRBV7-2; 7 positions agree with TRBD2. The germline V gene has CDR1 SGHTA and CDR2 FQGNSA. The J segment lost 2 bases and the V segment lost 0 bases, leaving 0 bases of the junction unmatched. This CDR3 spans 14 amino acids. The CDR3 protein is CASSLAGGQETQYF. The CDR3 coding sequence is TGTGCCAGCAGCTTAGCGGGGGGGCAAGAGACCCAGTACTTC.

CDR3 sequence: CASSPSGASDSYGYTF. The CDR3 nucleotides are TGTGCCAGCAGCCCATCAGGGGCCTCAGACTCCTATGGCTACACCTTC. This chain connects TRBV7-9 to TRBJ1-2; a weak D match, TRBD1 (6 bases). The CDR3 is made up of 16 amino acids. The V and J ends lost 5 bases and 4 bases respectively, with 20 bases between them. Per the germline V gene, CDR1 is SEHNR and CDR2 is FQNEAQ (reference sequence).

The chain uses TRBV7-9 and TRBJ2-2; 8 positions match TRBD1. Trimming at V came to 6 bases and at J to 5 bases, leaving 5 bases not matched to a gene. Germline values: CDR1 SEHNR, CDR2 FQNEAQ (reference sequence). The length of the CDR3 is 14 residues. This chain's CDR3 is CASSSDRETGELFF. In nucleotides, the CDR3 is TGTGCCAGCAGTTCGGACAGGGAAACCGGGGAGCTGTTTTTT.